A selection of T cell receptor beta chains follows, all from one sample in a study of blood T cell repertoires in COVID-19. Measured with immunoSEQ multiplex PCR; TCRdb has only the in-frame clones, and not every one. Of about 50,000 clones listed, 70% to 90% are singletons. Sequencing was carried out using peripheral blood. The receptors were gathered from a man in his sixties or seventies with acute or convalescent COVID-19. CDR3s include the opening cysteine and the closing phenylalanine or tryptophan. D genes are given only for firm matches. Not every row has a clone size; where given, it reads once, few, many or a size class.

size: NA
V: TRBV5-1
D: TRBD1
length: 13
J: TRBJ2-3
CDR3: CASSDREWDTQYF
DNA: TGCGCCAGCAGCGACAGGGAATGGGATACGCAGTATTTT

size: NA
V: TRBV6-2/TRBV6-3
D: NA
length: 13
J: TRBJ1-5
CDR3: CASSKYEEQPQHF
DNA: TGTGCCAGCAGCAAATATGAGGAACAGCCCCAGCATTTT

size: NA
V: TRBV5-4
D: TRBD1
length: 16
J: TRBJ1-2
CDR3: CASSSGTGGFDYGYTF
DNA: TGTGCCAGCAGCTCCGGGACAGGGGGCTTTGACTATGGCTACACCTTC

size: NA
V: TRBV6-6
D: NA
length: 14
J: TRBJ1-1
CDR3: CASSSDRRNTEAFF
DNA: TGTGCCAGCAGCTCGGACAGACGGAACACTGAAGCTTTCTTT

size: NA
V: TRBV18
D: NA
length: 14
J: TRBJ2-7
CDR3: CASSPPPQGSEQYF
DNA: TGTGCCAGCTCACCTCCGCCGCAGGGTAGTGAGCAGTACTTC

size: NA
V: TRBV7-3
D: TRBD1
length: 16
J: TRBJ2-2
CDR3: CASSPGQGRISGELFF
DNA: TGTGCCAGCAGCCCCGGACAGGGGAGGATCTCCGGGGAGCTGTTTTTT

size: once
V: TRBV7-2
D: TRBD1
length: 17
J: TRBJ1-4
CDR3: CASSLARTGKTNEKLFF
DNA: TGTGCCAGCAGCTTAGCGAGGACAGGGAAAACTAATGAAAAACTGTTTTTT

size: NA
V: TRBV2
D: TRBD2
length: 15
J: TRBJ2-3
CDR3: CAVTEGTTATDTQYF
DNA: TGTGCCGTCACCGAGGGGACTACTGCCACAGATACGCAGTATTTT

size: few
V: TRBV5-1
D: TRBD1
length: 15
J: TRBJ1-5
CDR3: CASSPGQGSNQPQHF
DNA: TGCGCCAGCAGCCCGGGACAGGGTAGCAATCAGCCCCAGCATTTT

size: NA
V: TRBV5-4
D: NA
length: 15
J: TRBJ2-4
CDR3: CASSVGGLAKNIQYF
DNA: TGTGCCAGCAGCGTAGGAGGACTAGCCAAAAACATTCAGTACTTC

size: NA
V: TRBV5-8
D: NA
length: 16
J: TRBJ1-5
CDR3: CASSFHLRGSNQPQHF
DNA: TGTGCCAGCAGCTTTCACCTCAGGGGAAGCAATCAGCCCCAGCATTTT

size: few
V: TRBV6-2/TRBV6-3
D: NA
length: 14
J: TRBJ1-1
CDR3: CASSYTGQSAEAFF
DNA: TGTGCCAGCAGTTATACAGGTCAGAGCGCTGAAGCTTTCTTT

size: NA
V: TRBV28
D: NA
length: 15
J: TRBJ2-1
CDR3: CASSWGGGTYNEQFF
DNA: TGTGCCAGCAGTTGGGGCGGGGGCACCTACAATGAGCAGTTCTTC

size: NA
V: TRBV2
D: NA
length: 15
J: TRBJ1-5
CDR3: CASSEGSNSNQPQHF
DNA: TGTGCCAGCAGTGAGGGCAGTAATAGCAATCAGCCCCAGCATTTT

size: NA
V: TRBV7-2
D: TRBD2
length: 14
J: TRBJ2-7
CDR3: CASSLGGSGYEQYF
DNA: TGTGCCAGCAGCTTGGGCGGGAGTGGGTACGAGCAGTACTTC

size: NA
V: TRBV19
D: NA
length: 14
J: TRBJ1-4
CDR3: CASTTLGAAEKLFF
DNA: TGTGCCAGTACAACCCTAGGGGCGGCTGAAAAACTGTTTTTT

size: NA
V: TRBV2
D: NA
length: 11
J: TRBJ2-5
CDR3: CASSRVETQYF
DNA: TGTGCCAGCAGTCGGGTAGAGACCCAGTACTTC

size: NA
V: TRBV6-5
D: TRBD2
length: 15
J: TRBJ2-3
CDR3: CASSSRAGGTDTQYF
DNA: TGTGCCAGCAGTTCCCGAGCGGGAGGAACAGATACGCAGTATTTT

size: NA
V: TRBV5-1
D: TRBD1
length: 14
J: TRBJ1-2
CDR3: CASSGQGAQNGYTF
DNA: TGCGCCAGCAGCGGACAGGGGGCGCAGAATGGCTACACCTTC

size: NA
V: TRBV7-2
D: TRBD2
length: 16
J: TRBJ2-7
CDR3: CASSPPGVAGDPEQYF
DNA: TGTGCCAGCAGCCCCCCCGGGGTAGCGGGAGACCCCGAGCAGTACTTC

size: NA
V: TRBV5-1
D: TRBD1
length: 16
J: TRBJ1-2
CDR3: CASSEETGWGNYGYTF
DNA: TGCGCCAGCAGCGAGGAGACAGGGTGGGGGAACTATGGCTACACCTTC

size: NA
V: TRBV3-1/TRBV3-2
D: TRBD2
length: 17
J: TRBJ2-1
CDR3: CASSRSVAGGPYNEQFF
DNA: TGTGCCAGCAGCCGGTCTGTGGCGGGAGGACCCTACAATGAGCAGTTCTTC